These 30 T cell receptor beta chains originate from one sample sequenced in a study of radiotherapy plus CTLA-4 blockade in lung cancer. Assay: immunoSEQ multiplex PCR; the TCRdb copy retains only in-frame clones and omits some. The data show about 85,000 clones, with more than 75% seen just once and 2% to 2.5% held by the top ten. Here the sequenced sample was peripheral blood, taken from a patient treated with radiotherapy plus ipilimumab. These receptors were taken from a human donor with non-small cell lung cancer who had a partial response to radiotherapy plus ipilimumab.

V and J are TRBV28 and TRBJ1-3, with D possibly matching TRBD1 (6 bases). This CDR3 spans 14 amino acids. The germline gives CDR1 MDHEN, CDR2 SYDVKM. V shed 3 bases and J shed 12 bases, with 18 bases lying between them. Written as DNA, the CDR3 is TGTGCCAGCAGTTTTTCCCTCTCGAGAGGGGGCATATATTTT. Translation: CASSFSLSRGGIYF.

The CDR3 here is CASKAASSGNTIYF. In DNA form, the CDR3 reads TGCGCCAGCAAAGCAGCGAGCTCTGGAAACACCATATATTTT. This chain uses TRBV10-2 with TRBJ1-3; D unclear. The germline gives CDR1 WSHSY, CDR2 SAAADI. Trimming cost V 7 bases and J 0 bases, with 10 bases left between them. CDR3 length: 14 residues.

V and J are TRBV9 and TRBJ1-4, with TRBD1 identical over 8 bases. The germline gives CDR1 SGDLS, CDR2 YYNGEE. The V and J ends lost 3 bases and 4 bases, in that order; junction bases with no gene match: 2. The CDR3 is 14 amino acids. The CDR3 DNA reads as TGTGCCAGCAGCGCCACAGGGGGTAATGAAAAACTGTTTTTT. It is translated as CASSATGGNEKLFF.

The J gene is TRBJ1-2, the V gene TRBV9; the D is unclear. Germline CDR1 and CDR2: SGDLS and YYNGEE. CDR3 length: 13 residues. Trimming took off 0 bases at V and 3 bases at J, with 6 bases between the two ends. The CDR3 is CASSVGTDYGYTF. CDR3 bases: TGTGCCAGCAGCGTAGGAACGGACTATGGCTACACCTTC. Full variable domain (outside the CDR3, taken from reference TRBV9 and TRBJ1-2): DSGVTQTPKHLITATGQRVTLRCSPRSGDLSVYWYQQSLDQGLQFLIQYYNGEERAKGNILERFSAQQFPDLHSELNLSSLELGDSALYFCASSVGTDYGYTFGSGTRLTVV.

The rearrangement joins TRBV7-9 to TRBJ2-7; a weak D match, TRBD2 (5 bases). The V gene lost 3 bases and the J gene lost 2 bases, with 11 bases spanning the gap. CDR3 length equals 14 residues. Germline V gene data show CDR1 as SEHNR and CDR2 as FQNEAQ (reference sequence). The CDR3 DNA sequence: TGTGCCAGCAGCTTTGCCGGGAACACCTACGAGCAGTACTTC. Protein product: CASSFAGNTYEQYF.

The CDR3 bases are TGTGCCAGCAGCGTAGCCCAGAACACCGGGGAGCTGTTTTTT. Encoded protein: CASSVAQNTGELFF. The chain recombines TRBV9 with TRBJ2-2, with D uncertain. CDR1 and CDR2 (germline): SGDLS, YYNGEE. V dropped 0 bases and J dropped 1 base, with 4 bases sitting between them. The CDR3 is 14 residues long.

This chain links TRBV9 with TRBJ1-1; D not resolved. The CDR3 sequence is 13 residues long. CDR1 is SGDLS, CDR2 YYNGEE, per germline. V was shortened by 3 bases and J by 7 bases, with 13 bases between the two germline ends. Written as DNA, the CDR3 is TGTGCCAGCAGCGCCGAACTGAGAGGTGAAGCTTTCTTT. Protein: CASSAELRGEAFF.

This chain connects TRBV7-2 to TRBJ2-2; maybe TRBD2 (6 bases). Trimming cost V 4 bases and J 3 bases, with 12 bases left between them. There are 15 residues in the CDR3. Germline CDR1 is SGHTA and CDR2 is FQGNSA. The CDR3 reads CASSSRTTYTGELFF. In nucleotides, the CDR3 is TGTGCCAGCAGCTCGAGGACTACATACACCGGGGAGCTGTTTTTT.

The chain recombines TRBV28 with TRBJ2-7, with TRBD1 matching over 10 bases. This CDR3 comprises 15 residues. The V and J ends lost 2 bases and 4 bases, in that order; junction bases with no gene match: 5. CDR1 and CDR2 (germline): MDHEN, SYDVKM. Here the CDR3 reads CASSLGGQGIYEQYF. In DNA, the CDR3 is TGTGCCAGCAGTTTAGGGGGACAGGGGATTTACGAGCAGTACTTC.

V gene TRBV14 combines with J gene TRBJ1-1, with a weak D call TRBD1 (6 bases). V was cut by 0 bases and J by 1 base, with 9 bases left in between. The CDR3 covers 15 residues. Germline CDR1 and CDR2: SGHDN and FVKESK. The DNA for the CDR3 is TGTGCCAGCAGCCAAGACGGCAGGGGGAACACTGAAGCTTTCTTT. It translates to CASSQDGRGNTEAFF. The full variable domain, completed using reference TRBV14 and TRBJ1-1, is EAGVTQFPSHSVIEKGQTVTLRCDPISGHDNLYWYRRVMGKEIKFLLHFVKESKQDESGMPNNRFLAERTGGTYSTLKVQPAELEDSGVYFCASSQDGRGNTEAFFGQGTRLTVV.

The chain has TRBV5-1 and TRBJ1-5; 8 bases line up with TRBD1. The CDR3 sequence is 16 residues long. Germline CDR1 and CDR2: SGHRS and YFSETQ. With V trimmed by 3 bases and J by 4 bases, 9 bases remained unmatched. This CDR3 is CASSSTGQGGNQPQHF. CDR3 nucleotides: TGCGCCAGCAGCTCGACCGGACAGGGAGGGAATCAGCCCCAGCATTTT.

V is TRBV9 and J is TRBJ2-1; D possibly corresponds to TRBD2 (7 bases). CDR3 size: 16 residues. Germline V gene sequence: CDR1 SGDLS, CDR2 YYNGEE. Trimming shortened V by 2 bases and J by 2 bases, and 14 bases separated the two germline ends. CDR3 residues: CASSVGGGGPYNEQFF. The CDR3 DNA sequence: TGTGCCAGCAGCGTCGGGGGCGGGGGACCCTACAATGAGCAGTTCTTC.

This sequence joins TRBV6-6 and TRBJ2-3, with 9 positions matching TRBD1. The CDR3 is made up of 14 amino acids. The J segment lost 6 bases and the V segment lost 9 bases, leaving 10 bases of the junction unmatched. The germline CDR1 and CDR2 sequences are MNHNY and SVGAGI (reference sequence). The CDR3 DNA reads TGTGCCAGTGGGACAGGGAGCTTTGCGGATACGCAGTATTTT. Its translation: CASGTGSFADTQYF.

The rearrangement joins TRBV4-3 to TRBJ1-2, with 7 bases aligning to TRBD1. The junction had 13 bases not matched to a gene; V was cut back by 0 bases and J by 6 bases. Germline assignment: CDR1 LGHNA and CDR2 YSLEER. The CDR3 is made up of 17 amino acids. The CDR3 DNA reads TGCGCCAGCAGCCAAGATCCATCGACAGGGCGTTCGCATGGCTACACCTTC. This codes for CASSQDPSTGRSHGYTF.

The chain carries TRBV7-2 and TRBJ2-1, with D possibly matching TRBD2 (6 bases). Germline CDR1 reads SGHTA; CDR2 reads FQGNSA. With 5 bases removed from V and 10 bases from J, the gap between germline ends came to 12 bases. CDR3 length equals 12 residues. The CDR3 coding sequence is TGTGCCAGCAGCCTCACTAGCCTAGAGCAGTTCTTC. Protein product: CASSLTSLEQFF.

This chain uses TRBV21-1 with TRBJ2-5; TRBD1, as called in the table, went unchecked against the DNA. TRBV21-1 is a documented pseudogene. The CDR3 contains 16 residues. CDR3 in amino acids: CASSKGSRGREETQYF. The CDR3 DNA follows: TGTGCCAGCAGCAAAGGGTCTAGGGGGCGGGAAGAGACCCAGTACTTC.

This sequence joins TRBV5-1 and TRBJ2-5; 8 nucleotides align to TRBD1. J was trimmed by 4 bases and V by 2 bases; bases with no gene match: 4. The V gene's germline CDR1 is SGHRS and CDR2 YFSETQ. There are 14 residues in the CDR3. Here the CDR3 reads CASSFQGAPETQYF. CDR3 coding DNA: TGCGCCAGCAGCTTCCAGGGGGCCCCAGAGACCCAGTACTTC. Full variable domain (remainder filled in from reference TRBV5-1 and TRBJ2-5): KAGVTQTPRYLIKTRGQQVTLSCSPISGHRSVSWYQQTPGQGLQFLFEYFSETQRNKGNFPGRFSGRQFSNSRSEMNVSTLELGDSALYLCASSFQGAPETQYFGPGTRLLVL.

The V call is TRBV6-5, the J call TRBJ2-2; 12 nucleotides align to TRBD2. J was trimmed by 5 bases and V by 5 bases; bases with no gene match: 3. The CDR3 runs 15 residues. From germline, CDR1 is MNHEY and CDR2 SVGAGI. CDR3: CASSITSGRTGELFF. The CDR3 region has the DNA TGTGCCAGCAGTATAACTAGCGGGAGGACCGGGGAGCTGTTTTTT.

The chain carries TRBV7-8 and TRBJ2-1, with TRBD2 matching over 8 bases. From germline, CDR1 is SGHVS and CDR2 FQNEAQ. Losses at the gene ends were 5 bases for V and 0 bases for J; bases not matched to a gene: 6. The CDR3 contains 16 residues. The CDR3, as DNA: TGTGCCAGCAGCCCGAGCGGGGGCCCCTCCTACAATGAGCAGTTCTTC. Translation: CASSPSGGPSYNEQFF.

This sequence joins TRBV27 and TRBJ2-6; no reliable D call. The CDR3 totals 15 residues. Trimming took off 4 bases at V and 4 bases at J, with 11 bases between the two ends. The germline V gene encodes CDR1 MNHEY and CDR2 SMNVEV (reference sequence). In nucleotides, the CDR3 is TGTGCCAGCAGTTCCGAGGCGGCAGGGGCCAACGTCCTGACTTTC. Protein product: CASSSEAAGANVLTF.

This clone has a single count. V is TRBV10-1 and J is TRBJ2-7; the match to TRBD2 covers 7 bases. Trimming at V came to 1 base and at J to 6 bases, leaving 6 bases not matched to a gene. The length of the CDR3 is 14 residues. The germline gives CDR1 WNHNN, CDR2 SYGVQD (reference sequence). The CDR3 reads CASSELAGVSEQYF. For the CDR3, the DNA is TGCGCCAGCAGTGAGTTGGCGGGAGTAAGCGAGCAGTACTTC.

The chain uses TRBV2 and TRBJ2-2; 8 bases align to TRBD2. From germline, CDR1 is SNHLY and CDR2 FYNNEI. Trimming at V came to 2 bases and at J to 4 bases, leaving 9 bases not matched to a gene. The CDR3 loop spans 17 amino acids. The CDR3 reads CASSESRGTSRTGELFF. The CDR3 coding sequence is TGTGCCAGCAGTGAAAGCCGAGGGACTAGTCGCACCGGGGAGCTGTTTTTT.

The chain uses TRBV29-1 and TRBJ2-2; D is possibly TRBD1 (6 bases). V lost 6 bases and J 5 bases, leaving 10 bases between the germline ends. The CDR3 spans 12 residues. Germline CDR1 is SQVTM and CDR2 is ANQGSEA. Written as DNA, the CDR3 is TGCAGCGTAGGACAGAGGACCGGGGAGCTGTTTTTT. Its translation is CSVGQRTGELFF.

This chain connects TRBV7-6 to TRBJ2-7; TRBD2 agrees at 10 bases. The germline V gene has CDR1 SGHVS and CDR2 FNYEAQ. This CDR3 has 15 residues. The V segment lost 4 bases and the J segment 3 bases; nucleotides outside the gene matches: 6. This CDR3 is CASSSRTSGGYEQYF. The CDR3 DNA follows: TGTGCCAGCAGCTCGAGGACTAGCGGCGGCTACGAGCAGTACTTC.

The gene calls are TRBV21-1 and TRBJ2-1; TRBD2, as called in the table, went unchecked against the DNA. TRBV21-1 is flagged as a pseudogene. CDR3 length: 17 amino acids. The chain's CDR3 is CASSKGQAGGTYNEQFF. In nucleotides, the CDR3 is TGTGCCAGCAGCAAGGGCCAAGCGGGAGGAACATACAATGAGCAGTTCTTC.

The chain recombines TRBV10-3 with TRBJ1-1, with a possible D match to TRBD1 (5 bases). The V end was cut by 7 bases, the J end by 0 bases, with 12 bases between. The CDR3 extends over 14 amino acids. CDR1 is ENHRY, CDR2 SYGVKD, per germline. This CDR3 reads CAIKGAELNTEAFF. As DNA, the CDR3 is TGTGCCATCAAAGGGGCCGAGCTGAACACTGAAGCTTTCTTT.

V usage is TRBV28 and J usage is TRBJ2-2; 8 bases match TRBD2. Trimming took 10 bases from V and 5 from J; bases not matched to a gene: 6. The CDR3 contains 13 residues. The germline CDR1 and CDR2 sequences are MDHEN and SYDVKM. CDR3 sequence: CATIGGGTGELFF. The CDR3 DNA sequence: TGTGCCACCATAGGCGGGGGGACCGGGGAGCTGTTTTTT.

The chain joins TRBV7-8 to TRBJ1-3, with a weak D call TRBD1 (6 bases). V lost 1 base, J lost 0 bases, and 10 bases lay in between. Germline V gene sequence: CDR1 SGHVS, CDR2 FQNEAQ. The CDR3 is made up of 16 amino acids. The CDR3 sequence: CASSLVVGGSGNTIYF. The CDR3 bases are TGTGCCAGCAGCTTAGTGGTAGGGGGCTCTGGAAACACCATATATTTT.

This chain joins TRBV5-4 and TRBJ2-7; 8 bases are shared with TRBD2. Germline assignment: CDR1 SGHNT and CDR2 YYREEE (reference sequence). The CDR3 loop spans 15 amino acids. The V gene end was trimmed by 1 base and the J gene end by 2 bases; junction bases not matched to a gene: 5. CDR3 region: CASSLSGRAPYEQYF. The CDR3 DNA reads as TGTGCCAGCAGCTTGTCCGGGAGGGCCCCCTACGAGCAGTACTTC.

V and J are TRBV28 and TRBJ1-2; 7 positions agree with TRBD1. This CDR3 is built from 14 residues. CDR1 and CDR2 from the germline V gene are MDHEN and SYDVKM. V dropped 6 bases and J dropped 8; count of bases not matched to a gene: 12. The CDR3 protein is CASRPGTAFIGYTF. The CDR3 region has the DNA TGTGCCAGCAGACCAGGGACAGCTTTTATCGGCTACACCTTC.